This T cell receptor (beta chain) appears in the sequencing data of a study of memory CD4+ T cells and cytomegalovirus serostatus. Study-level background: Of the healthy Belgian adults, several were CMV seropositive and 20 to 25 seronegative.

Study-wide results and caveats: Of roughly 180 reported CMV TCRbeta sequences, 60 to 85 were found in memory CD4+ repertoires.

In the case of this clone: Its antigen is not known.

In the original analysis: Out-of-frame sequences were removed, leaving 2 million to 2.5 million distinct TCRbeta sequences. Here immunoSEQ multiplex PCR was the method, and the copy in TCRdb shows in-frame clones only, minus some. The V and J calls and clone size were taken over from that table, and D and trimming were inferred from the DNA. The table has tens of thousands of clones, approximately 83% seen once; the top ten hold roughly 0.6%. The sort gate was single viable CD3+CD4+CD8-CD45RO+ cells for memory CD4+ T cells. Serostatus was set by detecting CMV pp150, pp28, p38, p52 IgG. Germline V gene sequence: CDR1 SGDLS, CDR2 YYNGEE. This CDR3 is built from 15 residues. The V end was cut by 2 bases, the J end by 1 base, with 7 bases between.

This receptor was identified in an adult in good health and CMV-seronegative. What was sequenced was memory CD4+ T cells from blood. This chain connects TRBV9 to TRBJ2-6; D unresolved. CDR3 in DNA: TGTGCCAGCAGCGTCAATCCGTCTGGGGCCAACGTCCTGACTTTC. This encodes CASSVNPSGANVLTF. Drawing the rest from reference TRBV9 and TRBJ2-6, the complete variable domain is DSGVTQTPKHLITATGQRVTLRCSPRSGDLSVYWYQQSLDQGLQFLIQYYNGEERAKGNILERFSAQQFPDLHSELNLSSLELGDSALYFCASSVNPSGANVLTFGAGSRLTVL.